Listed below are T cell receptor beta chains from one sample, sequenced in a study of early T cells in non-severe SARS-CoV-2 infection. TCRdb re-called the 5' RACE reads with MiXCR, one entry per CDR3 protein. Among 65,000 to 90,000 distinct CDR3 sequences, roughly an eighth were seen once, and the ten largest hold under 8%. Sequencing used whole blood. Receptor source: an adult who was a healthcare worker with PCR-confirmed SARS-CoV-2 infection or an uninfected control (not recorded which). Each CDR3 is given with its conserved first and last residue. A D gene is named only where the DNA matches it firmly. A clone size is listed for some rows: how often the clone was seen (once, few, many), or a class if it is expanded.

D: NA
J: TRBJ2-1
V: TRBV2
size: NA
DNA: TGTGCCAGCAGCCGGGGAGTAGCGGTAGTCTCGGATGAGCAGTTCTTC
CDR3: CASSRGVAVVSDEQFF

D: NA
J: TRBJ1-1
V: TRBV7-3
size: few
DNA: TGTGCCAGCAGCCTGGGACGGCTGAGTGGTGAAGCTTTCTTT
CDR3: CASSLGRLSGEAFF

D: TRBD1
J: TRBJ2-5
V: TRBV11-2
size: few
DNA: TGTGCCAGCAGCCCGCACGGGACAGGGGACGAGACCCAGTACTTC
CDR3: CASSPHGTGDETQYF

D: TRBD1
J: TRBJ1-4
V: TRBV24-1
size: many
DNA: TGTGCCACCAGTGAATCCCGACAGGGGGAAAAACTGTTTTTT
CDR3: CATSESRQGEKLFF

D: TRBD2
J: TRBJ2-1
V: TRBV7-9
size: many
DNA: TGTGCCAGCAGCTTAGCTTATACTAGCGGATCTTACAATGAGCAGTTCTTC
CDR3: CASSLAYTSGSYNEQFF

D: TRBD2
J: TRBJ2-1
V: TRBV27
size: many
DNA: TGTGCCAGCAGTCTCGGTAGCGGGAGGGTCGGTGAGCAGTTCTTC
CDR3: CASSLGSGRVGEQFF

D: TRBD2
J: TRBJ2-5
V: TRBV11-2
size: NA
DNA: TGTGCCAGCAGTCTGAGCGGGAGTTCAGAGACCCAGTACTTC
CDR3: CASSLSGSSETQYF

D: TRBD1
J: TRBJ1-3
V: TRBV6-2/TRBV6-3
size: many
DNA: TGTGCCAGCAGTCATCCCGGGACAGTCTCTGGAAACACCATATATTTT
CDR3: CASSHPGTVSGNTIYF

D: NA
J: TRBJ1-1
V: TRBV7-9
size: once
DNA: TGTGCCAGCGGCTTATCCCCTGAAGCTTTCTTT
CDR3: CASGLSPEAFF

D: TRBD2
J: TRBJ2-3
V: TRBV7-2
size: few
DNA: TGTGCCAGCAGCCCCTCCCTAGCGGAGGATACGCAGTATTTT
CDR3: CASSPSLAEDTQYF

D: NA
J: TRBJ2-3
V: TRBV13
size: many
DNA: TGTGCCAGCAGCCCCGGTAGGAGCACAGATACGCAGTATTTT
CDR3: CASSPGRSTDTQYF

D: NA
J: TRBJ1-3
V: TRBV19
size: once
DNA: TGTGCCAGTAGTATAGGAGGGTTCGGAAACACCATATATTTT
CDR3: CASSIGGFGNTIYF

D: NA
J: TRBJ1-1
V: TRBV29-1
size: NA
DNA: TGCAGCGTTGATGACAGACTGAACACTGAAGCTTTCTTT
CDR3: CSVDDRLNTEAFF

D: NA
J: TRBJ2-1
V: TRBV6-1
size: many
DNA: TGTGCCAGCAGTGAACGGGAGAGGCCCTACAATGAGCAGTTCTTC
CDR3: CASSERERPYNEQFF

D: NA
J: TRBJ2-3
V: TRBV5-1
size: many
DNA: TGCGCCAGCAGCCCCGGGAGCCCCACAGATACGCAGTATTTT
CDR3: CASSPGSPTDTQYF

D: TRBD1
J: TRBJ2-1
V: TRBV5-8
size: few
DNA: TGTGCCAGCAGCTGGCGACAGGGGCGGAGAGAGCAGTTCTTC
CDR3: CASSWRQGRREQFF

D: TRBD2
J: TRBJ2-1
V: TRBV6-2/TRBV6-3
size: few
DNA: TGTGCCAGCAGTTTTCAGAATCCGGGACTAGCGGGAGTAGAGCAGTTCTTC
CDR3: CASSFQNPGLAGVEQFF

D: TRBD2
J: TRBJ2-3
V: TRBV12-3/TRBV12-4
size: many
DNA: TGTGCCAGCAACTCGCGACTAGCGGGGGTCACAGATACGCAGTATTTT
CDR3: CASNSRLAGVTDTQYF

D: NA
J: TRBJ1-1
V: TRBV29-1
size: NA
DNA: TGCAGCCCCGGGGCCACCCACGGGACGAACACTGAAGCTTTCTTT
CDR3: CSPGATHGTNTEAFF

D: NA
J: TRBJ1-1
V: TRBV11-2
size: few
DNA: TGTGCCAGCAGCTTAAAAGCACCCCGGAACATGAACACTGAAGCTTTCTTT
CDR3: CASSLKAPRNMNTEAFF